This TCR beta chain was sequenced during a study of OX40 agonist ivuxolimab in advanced cancers. About the investigation overall: Ivuxolimab was a fully human IgG2 agonistic monoclonal antibody targeting the costimulatory receptor OX40 (CD134). In the dose-escalation cohort, 82.7% of patients were male, and the mean age was 60 years with a range of about 20 to 90. Among the approximately 50 dose-escalation patients, about 19 had hepatocellular carcinoma, approximately 15 melanoma, 9 renal cell carcinoma and 9 head and neck cancer. Peripheral TCRbeta sequencing was intended to test whether TCR sequence diversity was altered and clonal T-cell expansion was caused by ivuxolimab. Partial responses occurred in three dose-escalation patients: two with cutaneous melanoma and one with hepatocellular carcinoma. The monotherapy dose-escalation portion (N of about 57 patients) of the phase I ivuxolimab trial is reported in the paper. Intravenous ivuxolimab was administered to patients every 2 weeks at six dose levels: 0.01, 0.1, 0.3, 1.5, 3 and 10 mg/kg. Prior anti-PD-1, anti-PD-L1 or anti-CTLA-4 therapy was permitted, and checkpoint inhibitors had been received by more than 35% of dose-escalation patients.

The germline V gene (reference sequence) provides CDR1 GTSNPN and CDR2 SVGIG. Including cysteine and phenylalanine, the CDR3 has 14 amino acids. Only the CDR3 portion is preserved as DNA: 42 bases, with reading frame beginning at the first base. V drops 3 bases and J drops 13 bases, leaving 19 bases in between. As to this clone: Its antigen is unknown. No quality values exist for individual bases; no much larger clone is one base distant.

For sequencing of the TCRbeta CDR3 region, genomic DNA was extracted from the sorted cells. TCRbeta CDR3 regions were sequenced using the immunoSEQ Assay. TCRdb mirrors the immuneACCESS table, restricted to in-frame sequences. Some clones are absent from its copies; in checked studies, under half trace to an unresolved V gene, and the reason for the others is unknown. The sample data list 50,000 to 70,000 clones, and about 86% of these were observed just once. Approximately 2% of the sample lies in the top ten. The investigation overall reported the following: Low levels of normalized T-cell clonal expansion were also shown by some nonresponding patients. In partial responders in the 0.1-3.0 mg/kg groups, normalized peripheral clonal expansion was found to be among the lowest, especially among CD8+ T cells. Which antigens the clonally expanded peripheral T cells were specific for was not determined. On average, CD8+ T cells showed more expanded clones than CD4+ T cells after ivuxolimab. Clonal expansion of both CD4+ and CD8+ blood T cells was observed from baseline to week 6 at doses 0.1 to 3.0 mg/kg.

Patients with autoimmune disease history or receiving systemic immunosuppression were excluded from the trial. In every dose cohort, peripheral blood was drawn for TCR sequencing at baseline, cycle 4 day 1, and cycle 7 day 1. The samples were drawn from a first-in-human, open-label, multicenter phase I dose-escalation trial of ivuxolimab. Adults with locally advanced or metastatic melanoma, renal cell carcinoma, hepatocellular carcinoma or head and neck squamous cell carcinoma were enrolled in the trial. CD4+ and CD8+ T cells were sorted separately from peripheral blood before TCR sequencing. The rearranged segments are TRBV30 and TRBJ1-6; a weak D assignment points to TRBD1 (6 bases agree). The sequence came from an adult with an advanced solid tumor such as melanoma, head and neck, liver or kidney cancer. The source material was CD4+ or CD8+ T cells sorted from blood, sampled in a trial of the OX40 agonist ivuxolimab. The DNA sequence follows: TGTGCCTGGAGATCACCGGGACAAGGCTTTCCCCTCCACTTT. The encoded protein is CAWRSPGQGFPLHF. The entire variable domain, with the stretches around the CDR3 drawn from the reference TRBV30 and TRBJ1-6 proteins, is SQTIHQWPATLVQPVGSPLSLECTVEGTSNPNLYWYRQAAGRGLQLLFYSVGIGQISSEVPQNLSASRPQDRQFILSSKKLLLSDSGFYLCAWRSPGQGFPLHFGNGTRLTVT.